One and the same sample provided the 16 T cell receptor beta chains below, sequenced in a study of blood T cell repertoires in COVID-19. Libraries were prepared by immunoSEQ multiplex PCR; TCRdb keeps only in-frame clonotypes and omits some of them. This table holds roughly 300,000 clones, under 90% found once. Sequenced: peripheral blood. These receptors originate from a woman aged 25 to 39 with COVID-19, enrolled during active disease.

The chain links TRBV5-5 to TRBJ2-7; 10 bases line up with TRBD1. CDR1 and CDR2 (germline): SGHKS, YYEKEE (reference sequence). V was clipped by 4 bases and J by 0 bases; unmatched bases: 13. The CDR3 runs to 18 residues. The CDR3 spells CASSPGTGVLMSSYEQYV. The CDR3, as DNA: TGTGCCAGCAGCCCCGGGACAGGGGTTTTGATGAGCTCCTACGAGCAGTACGTC.

The rearrangement links TRBV28 to TRBJ1-1; no clear D. Germline CDR1 reads MDHEN; CDR2 reads SYDVKM. The CDR3 runs 12 residues. Trimming cost V 2 bases and J 3 bases, with 4 bases left between them. CDR3 sequence reads: CASSLTDTEAFF. CDR3 in DNA: TGTGCCAGCAGTTTAACGGACACTGAAGCTTTCTTT.

The chain employs TRBV5-1 and TRBJ2-5; the D gene is possibly TRBD2 (6 bases). With 1 base removed from V and 3 bases from J, the gap between germline ends came to 10 bases. CDR1 and CDR2 (germline): SGHRS, YFSETQ. The CDR3 covers 14 residues. The CDR3 bases are TGCGCCAGCAGCTTGACGTGGGGGGAAGAGACCCAGTACTTC. Protein: CASSLTWGEETQYF.

V is TRBV5-1 and J is TRBJ2-3; no firm D call. The length of the CDR3 is 13 residues. Germline V lookup: CDR1 SGHRS, CDR2 YFSETQ. Trimming took off 4 bases at V and 8 bases at J, with 14 bases between the two ends. The CDR3: CASSPPLEATQYF. The CDR3 nucleotides are TGCGCCAGCAGCCCCCCTCTAGAGGCTACGCAGTATTTT. The variable domain in full, with the rest retrieved from reference TRBV5-1 and TRBJ2-3, is KAGVTQTPRYLIKTRGQQVTLSCSPISGHRSVSWYQQTPGQGLQFLFEYFSETQRNKGNFPGRFSGRQFSNSRSEMNVSTLELGDSALYLCASSPPLEATQYFGPGTRLTVL.

The chain uses TRBV2 and TRBJ1-3, with TRBD1 identical over 8 bases. CDR1 is SNHLY and CDR2 is FYNNEI in the germline V gene. The V segment lost 5 bases and the J segment 0 bases; nucleotides outside the gene matches: 3. The CDR3 has 15 residues. The CDR3 region is CASSLTGGSGNTIYF. CDR3 DNA: TGTGCCAGCAGTCTAACAGGGGGCTCTGGAAACACCATATATTTT.

V gene TRBV7-8 combines with J gene TRBJ1-2, with a possible D match to TRBD1 (5 bases). The CDR3 is 15 amino acids. The ends were cut back, 0 bases at V and 4 bases at J, with 12 bases in the middle. Germline V lookup: CDR1 SGHVS, CDR2 FQNEAQ. CDR3 residues: CASSLATADFYGYTF. The CDR3, as DNA: TGTGCCAGCAGCTTAGCGACAGCCGATTTCTATGGCTACACCTTC.

This clone has only a few counts. The chain employs TRBV29-1 and TRBJ1-2; weak D call: TRBD1 (5 bases). Germline values: CDR1 SQVTM, CDR2 ANQGSEA. The V end lost 2 bases, the J end lost 6 bases, and 13 bases lay between the germline ends. This CDR3 is built from 13 residues. CDR3 sequence reads: CSVENPGRDGYTF. The CDR3 nucleotides are TGCAGCGTTGAAAACCCAGGGAGGGATGGCTACACCTTC.

The gene calls are TRBV9 and TRBJ2-7; 11 bases are shared with TRBD2. Unmatched junction bases numbered 5, after V lost 0 bases and J lost 3 bases. This CDR3 spans 16 amino acids. Germline CDR1 and CDR2: SGDLS and YYNGEE. CDR3 sequence: CASSVVSGGACYEQYV. CDR3 bases: TGTGCCAGCAGCGTAGTTAGCGGGGGGGCGTGCTACGAGCAGTACGTC.

The rearrangement joins TRBV2 to TRBJ1-2; D is possibly TRBD1 (6 bases). The V end was cut by 5 bases, the J end by 0 bases, with 19 bases between. Germline CDR1 is SNHLY and CDR2 is FYNNEI. This CDR3 has 17 amino acids. This CDR3 is CASSPQDSSLSNYGYTF. The CDR3 DNA sequence: TGTGCCAGCAGTCCTCAGGACAGTTCCCTCTCTAACTATGGCTACACCTTC.

The V gene is TRBV28, the J gene TRBJ2-7; 7 bases map to TRBD1. Germline lookup yields CDR1 MDHEN and CDR2 SYDVKM. V gave up 6 bases and J gave up 2 bases; unmatched junction bases: 7. The CDR3 is 14 amino acids. CDR3 nucleotide sequence: TGTGCCAGCAGCCTGGGACAGACCCCCTACGAGCAGTACGTC. Translation gives CASSLGQTPYEQYV.

The chain links TRBV7-8 to TRBJ2-4; 9 bases map to TRBD1. The germline V gene encodes CDR1 SGHVS and CDR2 FQNEAQ. V was pared by 1 base and J by 1 base, with 11 bases of the junction left unmatched. There are 19 residues in the CDR3. CDR3 bases: TGTGCCAGCAGCTTAGGCGGGTTTACAGGGGGCTTGGCCAAAAACATTCAGTACTTC. Residues: CASSLGGFTGGLAKNIQYF.

In this sample, this clone turned up a few times. The V and J genes are TRBV7-3 and TRBJ2-1; 8 positions agree with TRBD2. CDR3 length: 16 residues. The V gene end was trimmed by 4 bases and the J gene end by 9 bases; junction bases not matched to a gene: 14. CDR1 and CDR2 from the germline V gene are SGHTA and FQGTGA. CDR3 protein: CASSSHGGVSQGEQFF. The CDR3 coding sequence is TGTGCCAGCAGCTCCCACGGGGGGGTCAGTCAGGGTGAGCAGTTCTTC. The full variable domain, completed using reference TRBV7-3 and TRBJ2-1, is GAGVSQTPSNKVTEKGKYVELRCDPISGHTALYWYRQSLGQGPEFLIYFQGTGAADDSGLPNDRFFAVRPEGSVSTLKIQRTERGDSAVYLCASSSHGGVSQGEQFFGPGTRLTVL.

The chain links TRBV7-9 to TRBJ1-2; D may be TRBD1 (5 bases). V was pared by 3 bases and J by 8 bases, with 10 bases between. The CDR3 is 12 residues long. CDR1 is SEHNR, CDR2 FQNEAQ, per germline (reference sequence). The CDR3 region has the DNA TGTGCCAGCAGCTTGGGAGGGGAGGGCTACACCTTC. Protein: CASSLGGEGYTF. The full variable domain, rest sourced from reference TRBV7-9 and TRBJ1-2, is DTGVSQNPRHKITKRGQNVTFRCDPISEHNRLYWYRQTLGQGPEFLTYFQNEAQLEKSRLLSDRFSAERPKGSFSTLEIQRTEQGDSAMYLCASSLGGEGYTFGSGTRLTVV.

The rearrangement uses TRBV18 and TRBJ2-3; D might be TRBD1 (7 bases). Germline CDR1 is KGHSH and CDR2 is LQKENI. The CDR3 has 15 amino acids. The V gene lost 5 bases and the J gene lost 3 bases, with 15 bases spanning the gap. The CDR3 protein is CASSSQGGATDTQYF. CDR3 DNA: TGTGCCAGCTCATCTCAGGGGGGCGCGACAGATACGCAGTATTTT.

The chain has TRBV19 and TRBJ1-5; no definite D call. Trimming left V 1 base short and J 1 base short, with 8 bases between. The CDR3 runs to 15 residues. Per germline, CDR1 LNHDA and CDR2 SQIVND (reference sequence). Here the CDR3 DNA reads TGTGCCAGTAGTATAGGGAGTAGGAGCAATCAGCCCCAGCATTTT. Encoded protein: CASSIGSRSNQPQHF. The complete variable domain, with remaining parts taken from reference TRBV19 and TRBJ1-5, reads DGGITQSPKYLFRKEGQNVTLSCEQNLNHDAMYWYRQDPGQGLRLIYYSQIVNDFQKGDIAEGYSVSREKKESFPLTVTSAQKNPTAFYLCASSIGSRSNQPQHFGDGTRLSIL.

The chain carries TRBV5-4 and TRBJ1-3; 10 bases map to TRBD1. Germline V lookup: CDR1 SGHNT, CDR2 YYREEE (reference sequence). The CDR3 spans 18 residues. The V and J ends lost 3 bases and 1 base, in that order; junction bases with no gene match: 10. The CDR3 loop is CASSSGTGVFGSGNTIYF. The CDR3 bases are TGTGCCAGCAGCTCCGGGACAGGGGTCTTTGGGTCTGGAAACACCATATATTTT.